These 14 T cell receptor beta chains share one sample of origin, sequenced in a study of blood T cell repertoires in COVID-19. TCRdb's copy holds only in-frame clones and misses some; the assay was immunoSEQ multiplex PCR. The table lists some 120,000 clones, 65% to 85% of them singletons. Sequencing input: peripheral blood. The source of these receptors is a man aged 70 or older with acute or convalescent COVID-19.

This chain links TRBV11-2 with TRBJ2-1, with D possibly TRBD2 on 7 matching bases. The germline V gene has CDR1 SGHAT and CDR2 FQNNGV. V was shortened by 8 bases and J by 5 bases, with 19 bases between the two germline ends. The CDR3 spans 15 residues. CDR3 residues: CASGTWAGANNEQFF. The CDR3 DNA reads TGTGCCAGCGGCACCTGGGCGGGGGCCAACAATGAGCAGTTCTTC.

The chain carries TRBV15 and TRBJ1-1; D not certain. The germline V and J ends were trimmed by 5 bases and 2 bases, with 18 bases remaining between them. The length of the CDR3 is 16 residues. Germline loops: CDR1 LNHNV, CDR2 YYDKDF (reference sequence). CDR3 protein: CATSGLTQLRNTEAFF. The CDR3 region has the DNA TGTGCCACCAGCGGTCTAACACAGCTTCGTAACACTGAAGCTTTCTTT.

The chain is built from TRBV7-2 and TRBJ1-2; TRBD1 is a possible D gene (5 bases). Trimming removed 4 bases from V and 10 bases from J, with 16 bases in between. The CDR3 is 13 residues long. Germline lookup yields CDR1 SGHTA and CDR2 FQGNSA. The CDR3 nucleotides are TGTGCCAGCAGCTCGTACCAAACAGGAACCTACACCTTC. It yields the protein CASSSYQTGTYTF. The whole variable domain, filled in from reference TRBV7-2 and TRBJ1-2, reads GAGVSQSPSNKVTEKGKDVELRCDPISGHTALYWYRQSLGQGLEFLIYFQGNSAPDKSGLPSDRFSAERTGGSVSTLTIQRTQQEDSAVYLCASSSYQTGTYTFGSGTRLTVV.

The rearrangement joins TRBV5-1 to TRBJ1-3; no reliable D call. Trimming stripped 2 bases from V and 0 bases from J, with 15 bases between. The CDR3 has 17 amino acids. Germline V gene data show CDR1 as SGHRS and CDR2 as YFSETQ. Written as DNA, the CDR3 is TGCGCCAGCAGCTTAAGAGTCGGTCCAAGCTCTGGAAACACCATATATTTT. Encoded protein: CASSLRVGPSSGNTIYF. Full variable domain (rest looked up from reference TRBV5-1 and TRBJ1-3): KAGVTQTPRYLIKTRGQQVTLSCSPISGHRSVSWYQQTPGQGLQFLFEYFSETQRNKGNFPGRFSGRQFSNSRSEMNVSTLELGDSALYLCASSLRVGPSSGNTIYFGEGSWLTVV.

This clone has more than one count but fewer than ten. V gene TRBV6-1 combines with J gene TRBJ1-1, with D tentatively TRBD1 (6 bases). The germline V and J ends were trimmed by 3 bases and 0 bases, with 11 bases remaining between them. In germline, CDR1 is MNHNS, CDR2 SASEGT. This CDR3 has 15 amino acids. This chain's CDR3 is CASSDTGKLNTEAFF. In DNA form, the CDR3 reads TGTGCCAGCAGTGACACAGGGAAACTGAACACTGAAGCTTTCTTT.

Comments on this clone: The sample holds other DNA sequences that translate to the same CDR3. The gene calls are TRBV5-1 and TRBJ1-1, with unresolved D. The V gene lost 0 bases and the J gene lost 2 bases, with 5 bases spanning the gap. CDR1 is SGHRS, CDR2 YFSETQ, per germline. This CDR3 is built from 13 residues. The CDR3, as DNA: TGCGCCAGCAGCTTGGCAGGCAACACTGAAGCTTTCTTT. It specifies CASSLAGNTEAFF.

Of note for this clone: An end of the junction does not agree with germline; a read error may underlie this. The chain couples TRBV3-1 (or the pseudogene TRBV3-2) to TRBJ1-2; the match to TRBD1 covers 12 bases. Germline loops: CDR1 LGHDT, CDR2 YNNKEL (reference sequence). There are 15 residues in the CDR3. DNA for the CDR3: TGTGCCAGCAGTCAAGGGGGGACAGGGGGCCATGGCTACACCTTC. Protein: CASSQGGTGGHGYTF.

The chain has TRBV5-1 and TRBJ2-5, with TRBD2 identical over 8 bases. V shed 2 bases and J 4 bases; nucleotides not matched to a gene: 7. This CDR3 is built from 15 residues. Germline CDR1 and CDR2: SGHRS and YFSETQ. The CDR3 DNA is TGCGCCAGCAGCTTAGCGGGGGCCCGCCGAGAGACCCAGTACTTC. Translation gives CASSLAGARRETQYF.

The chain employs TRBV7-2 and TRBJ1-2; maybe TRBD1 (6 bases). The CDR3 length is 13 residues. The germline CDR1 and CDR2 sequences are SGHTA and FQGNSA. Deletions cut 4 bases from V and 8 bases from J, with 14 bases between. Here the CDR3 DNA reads TGTGCCAGCAGCTCGACAGGCCCCCTAGGCTACACCTTC. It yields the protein CASSSTGPLGYTF.

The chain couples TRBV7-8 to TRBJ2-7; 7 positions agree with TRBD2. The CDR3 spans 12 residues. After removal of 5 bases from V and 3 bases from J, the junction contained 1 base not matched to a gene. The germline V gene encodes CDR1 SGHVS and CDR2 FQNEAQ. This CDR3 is CASSPGGYEQYF. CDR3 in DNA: TGTGCCAGCAGCCCGGGGGGCTACGAGCAGTACTTC.

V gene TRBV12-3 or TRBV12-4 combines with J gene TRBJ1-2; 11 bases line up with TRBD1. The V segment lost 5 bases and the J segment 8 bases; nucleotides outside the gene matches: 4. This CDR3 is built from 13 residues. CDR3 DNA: TGTGCCAGCAGTCTGGGACAGGGGGACGGCTACACCTTC. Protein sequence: CASSLGQGDGYTF.

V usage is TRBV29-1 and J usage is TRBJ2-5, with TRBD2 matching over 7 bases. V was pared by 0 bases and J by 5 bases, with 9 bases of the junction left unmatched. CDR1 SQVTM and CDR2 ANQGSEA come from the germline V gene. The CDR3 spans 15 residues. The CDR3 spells CSVEDTGGRRETQYF. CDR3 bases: TGCAGCGTTGAAGATACGGGGGGTCGGCGGGAGACCCAGTACTTC.

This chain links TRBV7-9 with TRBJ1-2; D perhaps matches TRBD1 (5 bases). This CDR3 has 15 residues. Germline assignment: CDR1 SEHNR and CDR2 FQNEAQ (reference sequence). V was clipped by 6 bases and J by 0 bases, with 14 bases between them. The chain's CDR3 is CASSLGHSSNYGYTF. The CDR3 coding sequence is TGTGCCAGCAGTCTTGGACACTCCTCTAACTATGGCTACACCTTC.

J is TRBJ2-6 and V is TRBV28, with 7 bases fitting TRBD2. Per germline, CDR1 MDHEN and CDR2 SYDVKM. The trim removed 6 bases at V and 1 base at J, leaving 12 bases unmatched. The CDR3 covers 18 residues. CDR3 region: CASSRRDYRESGANVLTF. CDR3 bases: TGTGCCAGCAGCCGTCGGGACTACCGAGAATCTGGGGCCAACGTCCTGACTTTC.